A selection of T cell receptor beta chains follows, all from one sample in a study of shared clonotypes between healthy human individuals. Method: immunoSEQ multiplex PCR; TCRdb's copy keeps in-frame clones and lacks some. The sample contains a few million clones, just over 90% of which appear only once. Sequencing was done on a sample of naive CD4+ T cells sorted from blood. Every receptor here comes from a young man in good health. Each CDR3 is given with its conserved first and last residue. The D gene is left open where the match is weak. The size of a clone is reported for some rows only, either as once, few or many, or as a class for expanded clones.

d_gene,j_gene,abundance,v_gene,CDR3nt,CDR3aa
TRBD2,TRBJ2-3,once,TRBV5-1,TGCGCCAGCAGCGCCGTGACTAGCGGGGGATCTAGCACAGATACGCAGTATTTT,CASSAVTSGGSSTDTQYF
-,TRBJ2-7,-,TRBV5-1,TGCGCCAGCAGCTTGGGACAGGTAGACTACGAGCAGTACTTC,CASSLGQVDYEQYF
-,TRBJ1-3,-,TRBV4-1,TGCGCCAGCAGCCAAGATTCGACATCTATAATCTCTGGAAACACCATATATTTT,CASSQDSTSIISGNTIYF
TRBD2,TRBJ2-3,-,TRBV5-1,TGCGCCAGCAAGACTAGCGGGATGAGCACAGATACGCAGTATTTT,CASKTSGMSTDTQYF
-,TRBJ1-2,-,TRBV4-2,TGTGCCAGCAGCCACGAACGGACGGGGGAATATGGCTACACCTTC,CASSHERTGEYGYTF
-,TRBJ2-1,-,TRBV12-2,TGTGCAAGTCGCTTGACGCCTTACTGGCCCTACAATGAGCAGTTCTTC,CASRLTPYWPYNEQFF
-,TRBJ2-1,-,TRBV2,TGTGCCAGCAGTTACGGCCCCCGATTTGGCGATGAGCAGTTCTTC,CASSYGPRFGDEQFF
TRBD2,TRBJ2-1,-,TRBV2,TGTGCCAGCAGGACGGGACTAGCGGGGGTGGAAAATGAGCAGTTCTTC,CASRTGLAGVENEQFF
-,TRBJ2-5,-,TRBV5-1,TGCGCCAGCAGCCCCACCGGGACGGCGAAAGAGACCCAGTACTTC,CASSPTGTAKETQYF
-,TRBJ1-6,once,TRBV5-6,TGTGCCAGCAGCTTGGTGGCAGATAATTCACCCCTCCACTTT,CASSLVADNSPLHF
-,TRBJ2-1,-,TRBV4-1,TGCGCCAGCAGCCAAGATGATGACACATACAATGAGCAGTTCTTC,CASSQDDDTYNEQFF
-,TRBJ2-1,-,TRBV6-1,TGTGCCAGCAGTCTCGGACCCTTTGCCTACAATGAGCAGTTCTTC,CASSLGPFAYNEQFF
TRBD1,TRBJ2-7,-,TRBV7-9,TGTGCCAGCAGCCGGACAGGGAATATTTACGAGCAGTACTTC,CASSRTGNIYEQYF
TRBD1,TRBJ2-5,-,TRBV6-1,TGTGCCAGTGTGCAGGGGGCTTGGCAAGAGACCCAGTACTTC,CASVQGAWQETQYF
TRBD2,TRBJ2-2,-,TRBV10-3,TGTGCCATCAGGGTAGCGGGACAAAACACCGGGGAGCTGTTTTTT,CAIRVAGQNTGELFF
TRBD1,TRBJ2-1,-,TRBV5-8,TGTGCCAGCACCCCGGACAGGGCCGTCGTGAATGAGCAGTTCTTC,CASTPDRAVVNEQFF
-,TRBJ2-5,-,TRBV7-9,TGTGCCAGCAGCCCCTCACTCCAAGAGACCCAGTACTTC,CASSPSLQETQYF
-,TRBJ2-7,-,TRBV7-2,TGTGCCAGCAGCCTCCTTACCTACGAGCAGTACTTC,CASSLLTYEQYF